The present T cell receptor (beta chain) was sequenced within a study of blood T cell repertoires in COVID-19. Study-wide background: Sample material is recorded as cDNA or gDNA derived from T cells, B-cell-depleted T cells, or PBMCs.

Per the original methods: Amplifying reference gene primers gave estimates of nucleated cell counts. Sequencing used immunoSEQ multiplex PCR; TCRdb keeps in-frame clones, though not all of them. The DNA was the basis for D and trimming; V, J and clone size are from that table. There are 250,000 to 350,000 clones in the sample; approximately 84% occur only once, and 15% to 18% lies in the top ten. This clone has a count of ten or more. Sequenced sample: peripheral blood. The receptor comes from a person aged 65 to 85 with COVID-19, enrolled during active disease.

The CDR3 is CASSYMGQGTGELFF. CDR3 nucleotide sequence: TGTGCCAGCAGTTACATGGGACAGGGGACCGGGGAGCTGTTTTTT. The rearrangement joins TRBV6-5 to TRBJ2-2; 10 bases match TRBD1. Germline CDR1 reads MNHEY; CDR2 reads SVGAGI. CDR3 length: 15 amino acids. V shed 2 bases and J 5 bases; nucleotides not matched to a gene: 2.